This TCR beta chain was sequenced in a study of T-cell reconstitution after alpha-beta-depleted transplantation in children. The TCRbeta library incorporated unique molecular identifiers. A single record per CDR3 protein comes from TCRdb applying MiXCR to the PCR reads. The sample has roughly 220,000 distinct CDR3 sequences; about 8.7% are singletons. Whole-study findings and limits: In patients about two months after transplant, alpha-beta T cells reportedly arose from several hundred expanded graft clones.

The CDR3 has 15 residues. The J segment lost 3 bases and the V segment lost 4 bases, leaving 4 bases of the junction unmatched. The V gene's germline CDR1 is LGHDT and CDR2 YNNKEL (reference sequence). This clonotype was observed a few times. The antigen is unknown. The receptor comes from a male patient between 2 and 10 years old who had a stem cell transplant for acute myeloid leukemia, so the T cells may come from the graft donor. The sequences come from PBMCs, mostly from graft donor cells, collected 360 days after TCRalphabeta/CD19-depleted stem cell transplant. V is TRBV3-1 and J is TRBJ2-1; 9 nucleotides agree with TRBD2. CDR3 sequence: CASSRGGAVYNEQFF. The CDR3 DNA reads TGTGCCAGCAGCCGCGGGGGGGCGGTCTACAATGAGCAGTTCTTC.